A single T cell receptor (beta chain) is shown here with its context. Its antigen is still unknown. This CDR3 region has 14 residues. V shed 3 bases and J shed 2 bases, with 11 bases lying between them. The germline V gene has CDR1 LNHDA and CDR2 SQIVND (reference sequence). Amplification used 60 Vbeta primers and 13 Jbeta primers. Method: immunoSEQ multiplex PCR; TCRdb's copy keeps in-frame clones and lacks some. This sample has roughly 230,000 clones, with 80% to 90% found just once. The data stem from a study of cytomegalovirus exposure and HLA in healthy donors. Study at large: From 190 million or so T cells, an earlier analysis saw 90 million to 130 million unique TCR beta sequences.

Findings of the study overall: In an earlier analysis, in approximately 570 donors, most V segments appeared productive either ~87% or ~30% of the time. A later analysis linked a missense DCLRE1C variant to TCR beta V- and J-gene trimming.

The chain uses TRBV19 and TRBJ2-7, with D unclear. Sequencing was done on a sample of PBMCs. This receptor was identified in a girl aged 2-10 years in good health and CMV-seronegative. This chain's CDR3 is CASSIVAGTYEQYF. The CDR3 nucleotides read TGTGCCAGTAGTATTGTAGCCGGAACCTACGAGCAGTACTTC.